This T cell receptor beta chain comes out of a study of blood T cell repertoires in COVID-19. Study context: PBMCs, B-cell-depleted T cells, or T cells provided the cDNA or gDNA that made up the material.

Across 20 to 25 US areas, participants ranged in age from about 18 to 100 years. CDR3 length: 15 amino acids. From germline, CDR1 is LGHDT and CDR2 YNNKEL (reference sequence). V gave up 0 bases and J gave up 11 bases, with 19 bases separating them. Original methodology: Scientists estimated how many nucleated cells there were by amplifying reference gene primers. The method was immunoSEQ multiplex PCR; TCRdb's version includes in-frame clones alone and lacks a portion of them. D and trimming were read from the DNA, whereas the V and J calls and clone size are those reported in that table. The data contain 200,000 to 250,000 clones, nearly 90% of them singletons.

This clonotype was obtained from a man aged 25-40 years who had recovered from COVID-19. Sequencing was done on a sample of PBMCs or T cells enriched from blood (not recorded which). V gene TRBV3-1 (or the pseudogene TRBV3-2) combines with J gene TRBJ1-1; perhaps TRBD1 as D (5 bases). CDR3 in DNA: TGTGCCAGCAGCCAAGATGGGGGGACGCCTTCTCGTGCTTTCTTT. Residues: CASSQDGGTPSRAFF.